What follows are 14 T cell receptor beta chains derived from one specimen sequenced in a study of blood T cell repertoires in COVID-19. The data were produced by immunoSEQ multiplex PCR, yet TCRdb's version contains in-frame clones alone and is incomplete. The sample lists some 140,000 clones, around 80% seen once, with 10% to 11% in the top ten. The specimen was peripheral blood. These receptors came from a man aged 60 to 75 who had recovered from COVID-19.

CDR3 sequence: CASRGGVDQETQYF. The CDR3 nucleotides are TGTGCCAGCAGGGGGGGGGTCGACCAAGAGACCCAGTACTTC. The chain carries TRBV6-5 and TRBJ2-5; 7 nucleotides agree with TRBD2. From germline, CDR1 is MNHEY and CDR2 SVGAGI. The trim removed 6 bases at V and 0 bases at J, leaving 4 bases unmatched. This CDR3 is built from 14 residues.

The rearrangement links TRBV3-1 (or the pseudogene TRBV3-2) to TRBJ1-3; D is ambiguous. The CDR3 covers 15 residues. Trimming took 4 bases from V and 0 from J, leaving 10 bases between them. Germline V gene lookup returns CDR1 LGHDT and CDR2 YNNKEL (reference sequence). CDR3 region: CASSRGRYSGNTIYF. The CDR3 nucleotides are TGTGCCAGCAGCCGCGGGAGATACTCTGGAAACACCATATATTTT.

The J gene is TRBJ2-5, the V gene TRBV3-1 (or the pseudogene TRBV3-2); D is possibly TRBD2 (6 bases). The CDR3 totals 14 residues. Germline CDR1 LGHDT, CDR2 YNNKEL (reference sequence). Trimming removed 5 bases from V and 5 bases from J, with 15 bases in between. The CDR3 spells CASSGLLAWETQYF. The DNA for the CDR3 is TGTGCCAGCAGCGGGTTGCTAGCGTGGGAGACCCAGTACTTC.

The chain joins TRBV5-1 to TRBJ2-3; 11 positions agree with TRBD2. This CDR3 contains 16 residues. CDR1 and CDR2 from the germline V gene are SGHRS and YFSETQ. Trimming cost V 5 bases and J 2 bases; bases outside gene matches: 7. The CDR3 loop reads CASSPLAGGNTDTQYF. In DNA, the CDR3 is TGCGCCAGCAGTCCATTAGCGGGGGGGAACACAGATACGCAGTATTTT. Full variable domain (rest looked up from reference TRBV5-1 and TRBJ2-3): KAGVTQTPRYLIKTRGQQVTLSCSPISGHRSVSWYQQTPGQGLQFLFEYFSETQRNKGNFPGRFSGRQFSNSRSEMNVSTLELGDSALYLCASSPLAGGNTDTQYFGPGTRLTVL.

The chain combines TRBV6-2 or TRBV6-3 with TRBJ2-1, with D possibly matching TRBD2 (5 bases). This CDR3 has 14 amino acids. V dropped 5 bases and J dropped 1 base, with 9 bases sitting between them. Germline assignment: CDR1 MNHEY and CDR2 SVGEGT. CDR3 nucleotides: TGTGCCAGCAGTGCGGGCGCGTCCTACAATGAGCAGTTCTTC. This encodes CASSAGASYNEQFF.

The chain is built from TRBV4-2 and TRBJ2-7; 8 positions match TRBD1. V shed 1 base and J 6 bases; nucleotides not matched to a gene: 11. This CDR3 region has 16 residues. CDR1 and CDR2 (germline): LGHNA, YNFKEQ. CDR3 DNA sequence: TGTGCCAGCAGCCAAGGTCTGACAGGGGATGGTGCCGAGCAGTACTTC. Amino acids: CASSQGLTGDGAEQYF.

The chain carries TRBV4-3 and TRBJ1-6; TRBD1 might be the D (5 bases). CDR1 LGHNA and CDR2 YSLEER come from the germline V gene. CDR3 length: 15 amino acids. Trimming took 1 base from V and 7 from J, leaving 11 bases between them. CDR3 bases: TGCGCCAGCAGCCAAGCCTCCGACAGAAATTCACCCCTCCACTTT. Translated: CASSQASDRNSPLHF.

The chain recombines TRBV5-8 with TRBJ1-2, with D hard to call. V was shortened by 3 bases and J by 7 bases, with 13 bases between the two germline ends. This CDR3 is built from 13 residues. Germline V gives CDR1 SGHTS, CDR2 YDEGEE. The CDR3 DNA reads TGTGCCAGCAGCTATACACCACGTATTGGCTACACCTTC. Translating it yields CASSYTPRIGYTF.

The rearrangement links TRBV5-6 to TRBJ2-5, with a weak D call TRBD2 (6 bases). The CDR3 contains 14 residues. The germline gives CDR1 SGHDT, CDR2 YYEEEE. The V and J ends lost 0 bases and 5 bases respectively, with 11 bases between them. In nucleotides, the CDR3 is TGTGCCAGCAGCTTGGCGGGGGTCCGGGAGACCCAGTACTTC. It is translated as CASSLAGVRETQYF.

This clone was seen a few times. Germline is not matched at one junction end, which may reflect a read error. The rearrangement joins TRBV7-7 to TRBJ2-1; 8 bases are a match to TRBD2. The germline CDR1 and CDR2 sequences are SSHAT and FNYEAQ (reference sequence). The CDR3 is 14 residues long. The CDR3 sequence: CASSPSRGGNEQFF. CDR3 sequence (DNA): TGTGCTAGCAGCCCCTCTCGGGGGGGTAATGAGCAGTTCTTC.

The chain has TRBV28 and TRBJ1-5, with D hard to call. The V gene lost 2 bases and the J gene lost 10 bases, with 15 bases spanning the gap. The CDR3 has 14 amino acids. Germline V gives CDR1 MDHEN, CDR2 SYDVKM. DNA for the CDR3: TGTGCCAGCAGTTTAGATGGTAACTTCTTACCCCAGCATTTT. Amino acid sequence: CASSLDGNFLPQHF.

Only one count was recorded for this clone. The CDR3 DNA sequence: TGCGCCAGCAGCCAAGGAGGGACACGGACCTACGAGCAGTACTTC. Translated: CASSQGGTRTYEQYF. The chain has TRBV4-3 and TRBJ2-7; the D gene is possibly TRBD1 (6 bases). CDR3 length: 15 residues. The germline V gene has CDR1 LGHNA and CDR2 YSLEER. V was trimmed by 1 base and J by 2 bases, leaving 12 bases between them.

The J gene is TRBJ2-1, the V gene TRBV5-4, with 7 bases matching TRBD2. The CDR3 length is 17 residues. The germline V gene has CDR1 SGHNT and CDR2 YYREEE (reference sequence). V was clipped by 4 bases and J by 7 bases; unmatched bases: 17. CDR3 bases: TGTGCCAGCAGCCTACTAGCGAGAAGTGCGTTTGGGAATGAGCAGTTCTTC. Amino acids: CASSLLARSAFGNEQFF.

The chain has TRBV7-2 and TRBJ2-7; D is unresolved. Trimming stripped 1 base from V and 4 bases from J, with 11 bases between. The CDR3 spans 14 residues. The germline V gene encodes CDR1 SGHTA and CDR2 FQGNSA. The CDR3 nucleotides are TGTGCCAGCAGCTTAGGAACAGTAGTATACGAGCAGTACTTC. This sequence encodes CASSLGTVVYEQYF. The full variable domain, completed using reference TRBV7-2 and TRBJ2-7, is GAGVSQSPSNKVTEKGKDVELRCDPISGHTALYWYRQSLGQGLEFLIYFQGNSAPDKSGLPSDRFSAERTGGSVSTLTIQRTQQEDSAVYLCASSLGTVVYEQYFGPGTRLTVT.